Sequencing of this TCR beta chain was carried out in a study of blood T cell repertoires in COVID-19. Study-wide context: From T cells, B-cell-depleted T cells, or PBMCs came the material, which was cDNA or gDNA.

Method: immunoSEQ multiplex PCR; TCRdb's copy keeps in-frame clones and lacks some. The data contain 250,000 or so clones, roughly 84% of them singletons. This clone was seen only a few times. Trimming pared 5 bases from V and 3 bases from J, leaving 10 bases between. Germline CDR1 is SSHAT and CDR2 is FNYEAQ (reference sequence). The CDR3 has 14 residues. This clonotype was sampled from a woman aged 40-49 years who had recovered from COVID-19. The sequenced material came from peripheral blood. The chain combines TRBV7-7 with TRBJ2-2; no reliable D call. CDR3 sequence: CASSRNPDTGELFF. In DNA, the CDR3 is TGTGCCAGCAGCCGAAATCCGGACACCGGGGAGCTGTTTTTT.